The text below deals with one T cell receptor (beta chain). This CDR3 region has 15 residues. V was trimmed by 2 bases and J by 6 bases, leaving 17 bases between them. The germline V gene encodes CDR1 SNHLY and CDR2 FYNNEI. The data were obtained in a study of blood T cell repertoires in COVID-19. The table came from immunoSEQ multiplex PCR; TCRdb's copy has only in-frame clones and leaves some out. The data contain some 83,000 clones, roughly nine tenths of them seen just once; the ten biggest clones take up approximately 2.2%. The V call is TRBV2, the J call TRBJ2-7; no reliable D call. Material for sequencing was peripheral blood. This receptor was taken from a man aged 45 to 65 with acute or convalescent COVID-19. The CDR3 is CASSESRPAPGEQYF. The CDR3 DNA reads TGTGCCAGCAGTGAATCGAGACCAGCTCCGGGCGAGCAGTACTTC.